This T cell receptor (beta chain) was captured in a study of T-cell memory formation after mild COVID-19. Study summary: Among the donors, TCR clusters were largely specific to each donor.

Study-level findings and limits: CM and EM subsets held most contracting CD4+ clones; EMRA held CD8+ ones. Some clones that responded were present in memory (sampled pre-infection), which suggests cross-reactive memory joined. Contracting clones from day 15 to 85 showed balanced CD4/CD8; later expanders favored CD4+.

From the 5' RACE reads, TCRdb called clonotypes with MiXCR, one entry per CDR3 protein. The sample consists of under 300,000 distinct CDR3 sequences, about 17% of them appearing once. CDR1 and CDR2 from the germline V gene are MNHEY and SVGEGT. The V segment lost 8 bases and the J segment 3 bases; nucleotides outside the gene matches: 4. The CDR3 sequence is 13 residues long. To note about this clonotype: The target antigen is unknown.

The rearrangement uses TRBV6-2 or TRBV6-3 and TRBJ2-7, with 10 bases matching TRBD1. Material for sequencing was PBMCs or a T cell subset sorted from them (not recorded which). The receptor's source is a man aged 18 to 30 who had mild COVID-19 (a few samples of this study predate the infection). Cell type and time point are not known. CDR3 in amino acids: CASRDRGNYEQYV. The CDR3 DNA is TGTGCCAGCCGGGACAGGGGAAACTACGAGCAGTACGTC.